This entry lists 22 T cell receptor beta chains sequenced from one sample in a study of T cell responses to AZD1222 COVID-19 vaccine. Generated by immunoSEQ multiplex PCR, the TCRdb table keeps only in-frame clones and is missing some. Of 100,000 or so clones in the sample, approximately 88% are singletons; the top ten hold about 3.7%. Sequencing was performed on peripheral blood, taken on day 0 of AZD1222 vaccination. All receptors derive from an adult in good health.

J is TRBJ1-5 and V is TRBV4-3; D is unresolved. CDR1 is LGHNA, CDR2 YSLEER, per germline. V dropped 6 bases and J dropped 2 bases, with 8 bases sitting between them. This CDR3 is 13 amino acids long. CDR3 DNA sequence: TGCGCCAGCAGTGTAGGTCGCAATCAGCCCCAGCATTTT. It specifies CASSVGRNQPQHF.

The V call is TRBV6-5, the J call TRBJ1-2; 9 bases line up with TRBD1. The J segment lost 7 bases and the V segment lost 5 bases, leaving 8 bases of the junction unmatched. Germline V gene data show CDR1 as MNHEY and CDR2 as SVGAGI. The CDR3 spans 14 residues. The CDR3 loop reads CASSRNRGRSGYTF. The CDR3 bases are TGTGCCAGCAGTCGCAACAGGGGGCGGAGTGGCTACACCTTC.

This clone was picked up one time. This rearrangement joins TRBV3-1 (or the pseudogene TRBV3-2) to TRBJ1-4; D remains ambiguous. The CDR3 is made up of 14 amino acids. The V gene lost 6 bases and the J gene lost 8 bases, with 16 bases spanning the gap. Germline lookup yields CDR1 LGHDT and CDR2 YNNKEL (reference sequence). CDR3 coding DNA: TGTGCCAGCAGTCCCCGGGCTGGTTACGAAAAACTGTTTTTT. Its translation: CASSPRAGYEKLFF.

V gene TRBV9 combines with J gene TRBJ2-7, with D possibly being TRBD1 or TRBD2 (5 bases each). The CDR3 spans 13 residues. Germline V lookup: CDR1 SGDLS, CDR2 YYNGEE. The V end lost 0 bases, the J end lost 7 bases, and 11 bases lay between the germline ends. In DNA form, the CDR3 reads TGTGCCAGCAGCGTAGAGGGTGAGGGGGAGCAGTACTTC. Translated: CASSVEGEGEQYF.

This clone was seen once. This chain uses TRBV7-3 with TRBJ2-1; D perhaps matches TRBD2 (6 bases). The germline gives CDR1 SGHTA, CDR2 FQGTGA. V gave up 5 bases and J gave up 8 bases, with 16 bases separating them. The CDR3 covers 14 residues. The CDR3 DNA reads as TGTGCCAGCAGCCCGCCGGGACTCTTCGATGAGCAGTTCTTC. Amino acids: CASSPPGLFDEQFF. Drawing the rest from reference TRBV7-3 and TRBJ2-1, the complete variable domain is GAGVSQTPSNKVTEKGKYVELRCDPISGHTALYWYRQSLGQGPEFLIYFQGTGAADDSGLPNDRFFAVRPEGSVSTLKIQRTERGDSAVYLCASSPPGLFDEQFFGPGTRLTVL.

The chain employs TRBV7-6 and TRBJ2-5; D assignment may be TRBD1 or TRBD2 (5 bases each). This CDR3 contains 13 residues. Germline V gene sequence: CDR1 SGHVS, CDR2 FNYEAQ. With 4 bases removed from V and 4 bases from J, the gap between germline ends came to 10 bases. The CDR3 protein is CASSSRDVETQYF. The DNA for the CDR3 is TGTGCCAGCAGCTCTCGGGACGTAGAGACCCAGTACTTC.

The V call is TRBV15, the J call TRBJ1-2, with no clear D. CDR1 is LNHNV, CDR2 YYDKDF, per germline (reference sequence). V was shortened by 5 bases and J by 9 bases, with 19 bases between the two germline ends. This CDR3 comprises 14 residues. CDR3 region: CATSDDLSRLSYTF. CDR3 nucleotide sequence: TGTGCCACCAGCGATGATCTGTCGAGGCTGAGCTACACCTTC.

The chain uses TRBV5-1 and TRBJ2-3; 11 nucleotides match TRBD2. V dropped 4 bases and J dropped 6; count of bases not matched to a gene: 10. Germline V CDR1 and CDR2: SGHRS, YFSETQ. CDR3 length: 16 amino acids. The CDR3 nucleotides read TGCGCCAGCAGCCCGGGAAATAGCGGGGGGGCGGATACGCAGTATTTT. Amino acid sequence: CASSPGNSGGADTQYF.

The genes are TRBV19 and TRBJ1-2; D remains ambiguous. Germline V lookup: CDR1 LNHDA, CDR2 SQIVND (reference sequence). Trimming left V 2 bases short and J 8 bases short, with 12 bases between. This CDR3 has 13 residues. CDR3 in DNA: TGTGCCAGTAGTATAAGGAAGGTCAACGGCTACACCTTC. It yields the protein CASSIRKVNGYTF.

This clone was observed once. The rearrangement links TRBV5-5 to TRBJ1-5; the D gene is possibly TRBD1 (6 bases). Looked up from germline, CDR1 is SGHKS and CDR2 is YYEKEE (reference sequence). V dropped 4 bases and J dropped 6 bases, with 23 bases sitting between them. The CDR3 covers 17 residues. The chain's CDR3 is CASSVDHVGGIGQPQHF. In nucleotides, the CDR3 is TGTGCCAGCAGCGTGGACCATGTCGGGGGCATAGGTCAGCCCCAGCATTTT.

The gene calls are TRBV5-1 and TRBJ2-5; no firm D call. CDR1 and CDR2 (germline): SGHRS, YFSETQ. V was trimmed by 2 bases and J by 7 bases, leaving 15 bases between them. CDR3 length: 14 residues. The CDR3 sequence is CASSLSDPYRTQYF. As DNA, the CDR3 is TGCGCCAGCAGCTTATCGGACCCCTACAGGACCCAGTACTTC.

The gene calls are TRBV25-1 and TRBJ2-3; D is possibly TRBD2 (6 bases). CDR3 length equals 14 residues. In germline, CDR1 is MGHDK, CDR2 SYGVNS. Trimming took off 7 bases at V and 4 bases at J, with 15 bases between the two ends. DNA for the CDR3: TGTGCCAGCACACGCCCGGGGAGGCCAGATACGCAGTATTTT. It specifies CASTRPGRPDTQYF. Variable domain in full (rest from reference TRBV25-1 and TRBJ2-3): EADIYQTPRYLVIGTGKKITLECSQTMGHDKMYWYQQDPGMELHLIHYSYGVNSTEKGDLSSESTVSRIRTEHFPLTLESARPSHTSQYLCASTRPGRPDTQYFGPGTRLTVL.

The gene calls are TRBV4-1 and TRBJ1-2, with a weak D call TRBD1 (6 bases). V was cut by 2 bases and J by 5 bases, with 12 bases left in between. The germline V gene encodes CDR1 MGHRA and CDR2 YSYEKL. CDR3 size: 14 residues. CDR3 residues: CASSQPGQGYGYTF. The CDR3 DNA sequence: TGCGCCAGCAGCCAACCCGGTCAGGGGTATGGCTACACCTTC.

The chain joins TRBV29-1 to TRBJ1-1; D remains unclear. The CDR3 is 10 amino acids. Germline V CDR1 and CDR2: SQVTM, ANQGSEA. The ends were cut back, 7 bases at V and 5 bases at J, with 8 bases in the middle. The CDR3 region is CSGLITEAFF. As DNA, the CDR3 is TGCAGCGGATTGATAACTGAAGCTTTCTTT.

The V gene is TRBV2, the J gene TRBJ1-5, with 8 bases lining up with TRBD1. Germline V gives CDR1 SNHLY, CDR2 FYNNEI. The CDR3 extends over 14 amino acids. V lost 5 bases, J lost 2 bases, and 2 bases stayed unmatched. This CDR3 reads CASSPTGGNQPQHF. The CDR3 DNA reads TGTGCCAGCAGTCCGACAGGGGGCAATCAGCCCCAGCATTTT.

V and J are TRBV18 and TRBJ1-3; TRBD1 agrees at 8 bases. CDR1 KGHSH and CDR2 LQKENI come from the germline V gene. V shed 4 bases and J 0 bases; nucleotides not matched to a gene: 5. The CDR3 consists of 16 residues. DNA of the CDR3: TGTGCCAGCTCACTGGACAGGGACTTCTCTGGAAACACCATATATTTT. Translation: CASSLDRDFSGNTIYF.

The rearrangement links TRBV7-2 to TRBJ2-1, with 8 bases matching TRBD2. Germline assignment: CDR1 SGHTA and CDR2 FQGNSA. The CDR3 spans 17 residues. V lost 1 base, J lost 5 bases, and 10 bases stayed unmatched. CDR3 in amino acids: CASSLGDYSGGNNEQFF. CDR3 nucleotide sequence: TGTGCCAGCAGCTTAGGGGATTACAGCGGGGGAAACAATGAGCAGTTCTTC.

The chain carries TRBV15 and TRBJ1-6, with D hard to call. From germline, CDR1 is LNHNV and CDR2 YYDKDF (reference sequence). The CDR3 has 15 amino acids. The V end lost 3 bases, the J end lost 8 bases, and 14 bases lay between the germline ends. The CDR3 loop is CATSREIGSYSPLHF. The CDR3 nucleotides are TGTGCCACCAGCAGGGAGATTGGGTCCTATTCACCCCTCCACTTT.

The J gene is TRBJ2-7, the V gene TRBV2, with D hard to call. Germline V gene sequence: CDR1 SNHLY, CDR2 FYNNEI. The CDR3 extends over 12 amino acids. Trimming shortened V by 4 bases and J by 3 bases, and 7 bases separated the two germline ends. CDR3 DNA: TGTGCCAGCAGTGGGCAGGTCTACGAGCAGTACTTC. It is translated as CASSGQVYEQYF.

V is TRBV5-8 and J is TRBJ1-5; the D is unclear. This CDR3 has 13 residues. Germline assignment: CDR1 SGHTS and CDR2 YDEGEE. Trimming took 7 bases from V and 2 from J, leaving 10 bases between them. Written as DNA, the CDR3 is TGTGCCAGCCAGGAGATGCGCAATCAGCCCCAGCATTTT. This gives the protein CASQEMRNQPQHF.

The rearrangement links TRBV5-6 to TRBJ1-6; a weak D match, TRBD1 (5 bases). Germline lookup yields CDR1 SGHDT and CDR2 YYEEEE. V shed 0 bases and J shed 9 bases, with 10 bases lying between them. The CDR3 totals 14 residues. The chain's CDR3 is CASSLGQGSSPLHF. Written as DNA, the CDR3 is TGTGCCAGCAGCTTGGGGCAGGGATCTTCACCCCTCCACTTT.

This clone is a singleton in its sample. The gene calls are TRBV6-2 or TRBV6-3 and TRBJ2-5, with a tentative D call TRBD2 (5 bases). The CDR3 is made up of 12 amino acids. Trimming took off 5 bases at V and 5 bases at J, with 9 bases between the two ends. CDR1 is MNHEY and CDR2 is SVGEGT in the germline V gene. The chain's CDR3 is CASSNPGETQYF. The CDR3, as DNA: TGTGCCAGCAGTAACCCGGGGGAGACCCAGTACTTC.